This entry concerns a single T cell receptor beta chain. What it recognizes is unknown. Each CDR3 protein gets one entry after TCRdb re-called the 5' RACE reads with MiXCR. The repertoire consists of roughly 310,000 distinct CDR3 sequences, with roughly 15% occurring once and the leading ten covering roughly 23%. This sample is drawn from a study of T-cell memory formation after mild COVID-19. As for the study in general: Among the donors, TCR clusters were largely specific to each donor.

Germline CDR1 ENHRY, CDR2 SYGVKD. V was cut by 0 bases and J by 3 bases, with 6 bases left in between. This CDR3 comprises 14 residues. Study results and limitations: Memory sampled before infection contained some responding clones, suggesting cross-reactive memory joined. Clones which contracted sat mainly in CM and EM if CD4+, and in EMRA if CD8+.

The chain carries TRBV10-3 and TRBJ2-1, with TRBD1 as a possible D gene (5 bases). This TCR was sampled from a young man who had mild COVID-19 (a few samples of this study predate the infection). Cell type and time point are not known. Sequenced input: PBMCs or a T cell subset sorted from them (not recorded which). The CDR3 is CAISESDSYNEQFF. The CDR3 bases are TGTGCCATCAGTGAGTCAGACAGCTACAATGAGCAGTTCTTC.